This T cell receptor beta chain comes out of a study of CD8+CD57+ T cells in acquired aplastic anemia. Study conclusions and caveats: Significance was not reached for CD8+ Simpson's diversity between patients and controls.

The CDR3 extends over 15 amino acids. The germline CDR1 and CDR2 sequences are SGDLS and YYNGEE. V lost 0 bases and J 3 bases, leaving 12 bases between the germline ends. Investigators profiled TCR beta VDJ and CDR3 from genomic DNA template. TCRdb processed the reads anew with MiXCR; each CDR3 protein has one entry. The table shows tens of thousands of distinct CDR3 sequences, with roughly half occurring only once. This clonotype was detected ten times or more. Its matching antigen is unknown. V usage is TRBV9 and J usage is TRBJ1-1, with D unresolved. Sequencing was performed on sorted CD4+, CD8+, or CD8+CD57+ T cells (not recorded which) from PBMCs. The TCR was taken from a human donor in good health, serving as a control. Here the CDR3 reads CASSVELGMDTEAFF. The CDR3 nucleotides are TGTGCCAGCAGCGTAGAGCTAGGCATGGACACTGAAGCTTTCTTT.